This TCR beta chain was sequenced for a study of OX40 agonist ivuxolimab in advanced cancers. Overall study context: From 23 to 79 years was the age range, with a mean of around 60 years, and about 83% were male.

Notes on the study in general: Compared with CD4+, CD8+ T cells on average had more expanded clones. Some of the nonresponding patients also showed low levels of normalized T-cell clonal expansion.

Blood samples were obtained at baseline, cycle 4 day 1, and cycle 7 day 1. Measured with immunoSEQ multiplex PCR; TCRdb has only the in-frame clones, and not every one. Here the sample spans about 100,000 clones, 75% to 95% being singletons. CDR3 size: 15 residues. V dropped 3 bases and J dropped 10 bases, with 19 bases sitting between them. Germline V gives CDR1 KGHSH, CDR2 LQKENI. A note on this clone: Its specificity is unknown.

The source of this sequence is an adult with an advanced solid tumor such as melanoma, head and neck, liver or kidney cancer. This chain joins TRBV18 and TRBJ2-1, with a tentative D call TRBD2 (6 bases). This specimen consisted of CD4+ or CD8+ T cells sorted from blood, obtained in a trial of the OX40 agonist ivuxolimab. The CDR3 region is CASSPLDGRGREQFF. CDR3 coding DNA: TGTGCCAGCTCACCCTTGGACGGGAGAGGTCGGGAGCAGTTCTTC.